This T cell receptor beta chain appears in the sequencing data of a study of OX40 agonist ivuxolimab in advanced cancers. The wider study: Dose-escalation patients' cancers were hepatocellular carcinoma, melanoma, renal cell or head and neck cancer.

Germline CDR1 is SGHDT and CDR2 is YYEEEE. The CDR3 is 17 amino acids. Trimming stripped 2 bases from V and 2 bases from J, with 17 bases between. On this clone: Its target is not known.

Whole-study findings and limits: Some patients who did not respond also had low normalized T-cell clonal expansion.

Data came from immunoSEQ multiplex PCR; TCRdb stores just in-frame clones and leaves some out. The sample consists of tens of thousands of clones, roughly 94% of them appearing once. This clonotype was obtained from an adult with an advanced solid tumor such as melanoma, head and neck, liver or kidney cancer. V gene TRBV5-6 combines with J gene TRBJ1-3; D unresolved. Sequencing was performed on CD4+ or CD8+ T cells sorted from blood, taken in a trial of the OX40 agonist ivuxolimab. The CDR3 region is CASSFLVGRSTGNTIYF. As DNA, the CDR3 is TGTGCCAGCAGCTTCCTGGTTGGCCGGAGTACTGGAAACACCATATATTTT.